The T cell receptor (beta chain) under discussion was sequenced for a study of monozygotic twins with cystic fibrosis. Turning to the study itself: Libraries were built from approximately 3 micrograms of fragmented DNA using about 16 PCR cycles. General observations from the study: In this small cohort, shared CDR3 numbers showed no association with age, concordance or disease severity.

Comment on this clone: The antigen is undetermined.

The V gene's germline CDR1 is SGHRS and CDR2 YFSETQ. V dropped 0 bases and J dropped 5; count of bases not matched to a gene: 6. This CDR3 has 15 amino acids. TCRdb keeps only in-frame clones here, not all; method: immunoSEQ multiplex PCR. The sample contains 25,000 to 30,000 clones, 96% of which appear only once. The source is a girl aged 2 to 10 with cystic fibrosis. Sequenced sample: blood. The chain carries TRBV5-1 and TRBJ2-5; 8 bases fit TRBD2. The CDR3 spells CASSLESGRGETQYF. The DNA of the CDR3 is TGCGCCAGCAGCTTGGAAAGCGGGAGAGGGGAGACCCAGTACTTC.